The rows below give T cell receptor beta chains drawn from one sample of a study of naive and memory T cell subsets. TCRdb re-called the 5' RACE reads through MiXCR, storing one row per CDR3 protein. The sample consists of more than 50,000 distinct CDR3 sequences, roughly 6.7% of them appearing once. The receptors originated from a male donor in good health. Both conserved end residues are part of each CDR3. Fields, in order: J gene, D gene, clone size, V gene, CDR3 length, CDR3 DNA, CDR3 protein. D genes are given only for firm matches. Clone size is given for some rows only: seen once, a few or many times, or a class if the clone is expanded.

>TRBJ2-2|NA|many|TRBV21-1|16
TGTGCCAGCATACCCCGGCGGCAAGCGAACACCGGGGAGCTGTTTTTT
CASIPRRQANTGELFF
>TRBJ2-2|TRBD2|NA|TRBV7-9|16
TGTGCCAGCAGCCATAGCGGGAGGGCCCGCGGCGGGGAGCTGTTTTTT
CASSHSGRARGGELFF
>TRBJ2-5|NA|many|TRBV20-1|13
TGCAGTGCTAGAGAGGCGGGGATAGGGACCCAGTACTTC
CSAREAGIGTQYF
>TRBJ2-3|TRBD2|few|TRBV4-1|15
TGCGCCAGCAGCCAAGATCCCCTAGCGGCGGATACGCAGTATTTT
CASSQDPLAADTQYF
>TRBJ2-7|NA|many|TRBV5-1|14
TGCGCCAGCAGACAGGACCAAGCCCCCTACGAGCAGTACTTC
CASRQDQAPYEQYF
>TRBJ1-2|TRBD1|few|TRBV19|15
TGTGCCAGTAGCCCCCAGGGGGGGCCGAACTATGGCTACACCTTC
CASSPQGGPNYGYTF
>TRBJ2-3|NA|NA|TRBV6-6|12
TGTGCCAGCGGGGAAAGCACAGATACGCAGTATTTT
CASGESTDTQYF
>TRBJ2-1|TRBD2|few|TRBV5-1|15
TGCGCCAGCCGGCCCTGGACTAGCGGGAACAATGAGCAGTTCTTC
CASRPWTSGNNEQFF
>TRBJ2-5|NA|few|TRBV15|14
TGTGCCACCAGCAGAGATACATCAGCGGAGACCCAGTACTTC
CATSRDTSAETQYF
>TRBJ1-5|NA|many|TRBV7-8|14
TGTGCCAGCAGCTCGACAGGAAACAATCAGCCCCAGCATTTT
CASSSTGNNQPQHF
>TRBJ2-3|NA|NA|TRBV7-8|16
TGTGCCAGCAGCTTAGGCCTTCTGCCCAAGGCAGATACGCAGTATTTT
CASSLGLLPKADTQYF
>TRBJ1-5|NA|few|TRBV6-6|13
TGTGCCAGCAGTTACCAGAACAATCAGCCCCAGCATTTT
CASSYQNNQPQHF
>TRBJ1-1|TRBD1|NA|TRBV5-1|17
TGCGCCAGCAGCCCCACGGGACAGGGGTACGAGAACACTGAAGCTTTCTTT
CASSPTGQGYENTEAFF
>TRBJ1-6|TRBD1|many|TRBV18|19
TGTGCCAGCTCAACGACAGGGCCGACAACCGTCTCCTATAATTCACCCCTCCACTTT
CASSTTGPTTVSYNSPLHF
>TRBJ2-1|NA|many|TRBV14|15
TGTGCCAGCAGCCAAGGTAGCGGATTTAGCAATGAGCAGTTCTTC
CASSQGSGFSNEQFF
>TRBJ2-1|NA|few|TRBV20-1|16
TGCAGTGCTAGAGCACAGTTTAGGGGAGTCGGGAATGAGCAGTTCTTC
CSARAQFRGVGNEQFF
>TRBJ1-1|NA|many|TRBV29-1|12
TGCAGCGTTGGACTGATGAACACTGAAGCTTTCTTT
CSVGLMNTEAFF
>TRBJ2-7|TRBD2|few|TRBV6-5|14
TGTGCCAGCTGGGGGGGGGGGAGCTCCTACGAGCAGTACTTC
CASWGGGSSYEQYF
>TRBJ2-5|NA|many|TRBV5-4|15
TGTGCCAGCAGCCTTTCGGCAGGGCCCCAAGAGACCCAGTACTTC
CASSLSAGPQETQYF
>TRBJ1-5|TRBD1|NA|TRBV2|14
TGTGCCAGCAGCTTGGGACAGATCAATCAGCCCCAGCATTTT
CASSLGQINQPQHF
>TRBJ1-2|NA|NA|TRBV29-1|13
TGCAGCGTTGAAGGGTTAGCTAACTATGGCTACACCTTC
CSVEGLANYGYTF
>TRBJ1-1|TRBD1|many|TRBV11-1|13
TGTGCCAGCAGCAATGGACAGGGGTCTGTAGCTTTCTTT
CASSNGQGSVAFF
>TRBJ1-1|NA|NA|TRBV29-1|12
TGCAGCGGCACCACAGGGCTCACTGAAGCTTTCTTT
CSGTTGLTEAFF
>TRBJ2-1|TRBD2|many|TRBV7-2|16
TGTGCCAGCAGCGTGACCGGGACTAGCGGGGTCAATGAGCAGTTCTTC
CASSVTGTSGVNEQFF
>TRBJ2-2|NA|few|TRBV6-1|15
TGTGCCAGCAGCCCCCCAGGGGGGTTCACCGGGGAGCTGTTTTTT
CASSPPGGFTGELFF
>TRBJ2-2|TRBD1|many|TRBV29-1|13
TGCAGCGTCTTTGGACAGGGACGCGGGGAGCTGTTTTTT
CSVFGQGRGELFF
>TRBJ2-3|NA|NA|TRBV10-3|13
TGTGCCATCGGGATGGCGGGTACAGATACGCAGTATTTT
CAIGMAGTDTQYF
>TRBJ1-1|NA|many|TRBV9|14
TGTGCCAGCAGCGCCAGGAGTATGAACACTGAAGCTTTCTTT
CASSARSMNTEAFF
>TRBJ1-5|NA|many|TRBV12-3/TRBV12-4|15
TGTGCCAGCAGTCTAGCCTCGGCCCTGGGTCAGCCCCAGCATTTT
CASSLASALGQPQHF
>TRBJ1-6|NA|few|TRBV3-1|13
TGTGCCAGCACCAGGGAATACAATTCACCCCTCCACTTT
CASTREYNSPLHF
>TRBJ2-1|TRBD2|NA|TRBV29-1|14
TGCAGCGGGGGACTAACGGGGAGGTACAATGAGCAGTTCTTC
CSGGLTGRYNEQFF
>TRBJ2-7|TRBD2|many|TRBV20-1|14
TGCAGTGCAGATATAGCGGGAGGCGGGTACGAGCAGTACTTC
CSADIAGGGYEQYF
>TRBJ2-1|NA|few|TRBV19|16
TGTGCCAGTAGTATAGTAGGCAGTAGCTCCTACAATGAGCAGTTCTTC
CASSIVGSSSYNEQFF
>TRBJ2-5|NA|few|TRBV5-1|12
TGCGCCAGCAGCAGACAGCAAGAGACCCAGTACTTC
CASSRQQETQYF
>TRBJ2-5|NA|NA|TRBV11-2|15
TGTGCCAGCAGCCAAATAGGGGCCGATCAAGAGACCCAGTACTTC
CASSQIGADQETQYF
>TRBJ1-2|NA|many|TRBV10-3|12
TGTGCCATCAGTGAGCTGGGACGGACCTACACCTTC
CAISELGRTYTF
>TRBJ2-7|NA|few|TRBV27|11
TGTGCCAGCGTCGGGGCCTACGAGCAGTACTTC
CASVGAYEQYF
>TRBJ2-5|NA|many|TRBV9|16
TGTGCCAGCAGCGTCCGGGGAAGGGGTGTCCAAGAGACCCAGTACTTC
CASSVRGRGVQETQYF
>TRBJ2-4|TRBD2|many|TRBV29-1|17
TGCAGCGTTGAAGATCTGGGACTAGCCCGGGGCAAAAACATTCAGTACTTC
CSVEDLGLARGKNIQYF
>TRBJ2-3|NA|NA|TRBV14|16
TGTGCCAGCAGCCAAGTTGGGGGACTCCGCACAGATACGCAGTATTTT
CASSQVGGLRTDTQYF
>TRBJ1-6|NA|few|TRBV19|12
TGTGCCAGTAGTGGACTCAATTCACCCCTCCACTTT
CASSGLNSPLHF
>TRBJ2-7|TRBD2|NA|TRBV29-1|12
TGCAGCGCCCGGGACTACGGCTCCGAGCAGTACTTC
CSARDYGSEQYF
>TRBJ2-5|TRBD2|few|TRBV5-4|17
TGTGCCAGCAGCGGGACTAGCGGGGGGCTGAGGGAAGAGACCCAGTACTTC
CASSGTSGGLREETQYF
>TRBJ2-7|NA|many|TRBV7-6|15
TGTGCCAGCAGCTTAGCGGTCCCAGGCCTTGACGAGCAGTACTTC
CASSLAVPGLDEQYF
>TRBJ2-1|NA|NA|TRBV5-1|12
TGCGCCAGCAGCTTTGAAGACAATGAGCAGTTCTTC
CASSFEDNEQFF
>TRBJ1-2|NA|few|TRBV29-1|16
TGCAGCGTTGAAGATTACGGAGAGGACAGAAACTATGGCTACACCTTC
CSVEDYGEDRNYGYTF
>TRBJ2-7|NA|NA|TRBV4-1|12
TGCGCCAGCAGCCAAGAGCTCGGCGAGCAGTACTTC
CASSQELGEQYF
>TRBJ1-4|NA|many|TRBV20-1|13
TGCAGTGCGCCAGGGGTGGGTAGTGAAAAACTGTTTTTT
CSAPGVGSEKLFF
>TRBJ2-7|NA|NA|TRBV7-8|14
TGTGCCAGCAGCCCTGAGGGGTGGACCTACGAGCAGTACTTC
CASSPEGWTYEQYF
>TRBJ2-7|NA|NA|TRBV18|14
TGTGCCAGCTCACCACCCCAGGGCTCGTACCAGCAGTACTTC
CASSPPQGSYQQYF